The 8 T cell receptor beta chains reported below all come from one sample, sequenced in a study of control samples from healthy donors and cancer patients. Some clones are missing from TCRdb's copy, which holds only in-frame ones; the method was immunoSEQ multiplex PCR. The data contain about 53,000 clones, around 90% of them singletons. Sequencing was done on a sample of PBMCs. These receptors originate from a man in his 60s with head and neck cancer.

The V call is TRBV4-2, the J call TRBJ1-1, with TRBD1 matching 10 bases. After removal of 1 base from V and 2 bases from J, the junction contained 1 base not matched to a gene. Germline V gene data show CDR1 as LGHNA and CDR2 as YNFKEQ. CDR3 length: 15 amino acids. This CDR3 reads CASSQGQGANTEAFF. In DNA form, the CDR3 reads TGTGCCAGCAGCCAAGGACAGGGGGCAAACACTGAAGCTTTCTTT.

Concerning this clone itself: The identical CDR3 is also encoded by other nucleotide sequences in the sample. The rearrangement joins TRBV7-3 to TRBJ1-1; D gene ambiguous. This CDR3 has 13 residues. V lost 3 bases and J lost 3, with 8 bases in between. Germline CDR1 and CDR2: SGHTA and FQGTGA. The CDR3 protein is CASSFGRDTEAFF. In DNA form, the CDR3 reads TGTGCCAGCAGCTTCGGAAGGGACACTGAAGCTTTCTTT.

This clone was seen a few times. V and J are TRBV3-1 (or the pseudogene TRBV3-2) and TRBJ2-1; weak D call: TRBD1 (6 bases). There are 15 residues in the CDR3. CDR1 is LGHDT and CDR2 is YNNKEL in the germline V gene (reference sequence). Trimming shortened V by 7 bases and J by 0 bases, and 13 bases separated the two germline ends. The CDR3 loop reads CASKPTGTSYNEQFF. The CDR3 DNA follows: TGTGCCAGCAAACCTACAGGGACCTCCTACAATGAGCAGTTCTTC.

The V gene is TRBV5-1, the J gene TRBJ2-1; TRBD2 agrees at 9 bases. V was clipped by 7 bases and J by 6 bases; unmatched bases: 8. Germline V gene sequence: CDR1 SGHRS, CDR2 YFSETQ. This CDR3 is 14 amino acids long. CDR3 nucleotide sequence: TGCGCCAGCTTCCTGACTAGCGGCCCCAATGAGCAGTTCTTC. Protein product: CASFLTSGPNEQFF.

CDR3 sequence reads: CASSNSGSLRTDTQYF. DNA for the CDR3: TGCGCCAGCAGCAATTCAGGGTCGCTACGCACAGATACGCAGTATTTT. The chain joins TRBV5-1 to TRBJ2-3; maybe TRBD1 (5 bases). The CDR3 consists of 16 residues. V lost 4 bases and J lost 1, with 16 bases in between. Germline CDR1 reads SGHRS; CDR2 reads YFSETQ.

The CDR3 region has the DNA TGTGCCAGCAGTTACGGGCAGAACACTGAAGCTTTCTTT. It specifies CASSYGQNTEAFF. This chain joins TRBV6-2 or TRBV6-3 and TRBJ1-1; D ambiguous. This CDR3 is 13 amino acids long. The germline V gene has CDR1 MNHEY and CDR2 SVGEGT. V was cut by 2 bases and J by 1 base, with 5 bases left in between.

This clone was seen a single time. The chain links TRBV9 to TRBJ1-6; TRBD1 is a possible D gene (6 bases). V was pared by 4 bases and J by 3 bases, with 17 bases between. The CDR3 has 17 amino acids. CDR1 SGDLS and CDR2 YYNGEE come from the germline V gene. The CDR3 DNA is TGTGCCAGCAGCTTATCGGACAGCCGGATCTATAATTCACCCCTCCACTTT. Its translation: CASSLSDSRIYNSPLHF.

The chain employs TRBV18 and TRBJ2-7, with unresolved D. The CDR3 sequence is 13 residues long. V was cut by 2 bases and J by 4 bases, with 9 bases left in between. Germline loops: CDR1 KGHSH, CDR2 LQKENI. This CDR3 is CASSPVSGYEQYF. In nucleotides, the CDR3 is TGTGCCAGCTCACCAGTATCCGGTTACGAGCAGTACTTC.